This T cell receptor beta chain was profiled in a study of control samples from healthy donors and cancer patients. Germline CDR1 reads SGHAT; CDR2 reads FQNNGV. The V end was cut by 4 bases, the J end by 6 bases, with 10 bases between. The CDR3 has 13 residues. Assay used: immunoSEQ multiplex PCR; TCRdb lists only in-frame clones, some missing. The repertoire consists of over 65,000 clones, with around 94% occurring once and the leading ten covering around 6.5%. This receptor was obtained from a middle-aged woman in good health. Sequenced input: blood. The chain recombines TRBV11-2 with TRBJ2-1, with D unresolved. The CDR3 spells CASSYTGSNEQFF. In DNA form, the CDR3 reads TGTGCCAGCAGCTATACCGGGTCCAATGAGCAGTTCTTC.